The 20 T cell receptor beta chains given below trace back to one sample, sequenced in a study of Ad26.COV2.S vaccination and SARS-CoV-2 variants. Sequencing was performed with immunoSEQ multiplex PCR; in TCRdb, only in-frame clones are kept and a portion is missing. The top ten clones hold around 3.6% of a sample with 300,000 to 400,000 clones, around nine tenths of them seen once. Treatment specified: some 20 received Ad26.COV2.S at low or high dose, single or two shots; 5 received placebo; per-sample allocation not given. It was on day 63 after the first vaccine or placebo injection that samples were taken. The input for sequencing was peripheral blood, taken in a trial of Ad26.COV2.S vaccine versus placebo. The source of these receptors is a person between 18 and 59 years old who received the Ad26.COV2.S COVID-19 vaccine or a placebo.

This rearrangement joins TRBV15 to TRBJ1-5; D gene uncertain. CDR1 is LNHNV and CDR2 is YYDKDF in the germline V gene (reference sequence). Between the trimmed V and J ends, which lost 3 bases and 5 bases, there was a span of 5 bases. This CDR3 spans 12 amino acids. The CDR3 DNA sequence: TGTGCCACCAGCAGGAGCTATCAGCCCCAGCATTTT. Translated, it gives CATSRSYQPQHF.

J is TRBJ1-1 and V is TRBV14; D remains ambiguous. CDR1 and CDR2 from the germline V gene are SGHDN and FVKESK. V lost 1 base and J lost 1, with 4 bases in between. The CDR3 sequence is 13 residues long. CDR3 nucleotides: TGTGCCAGCAGCCAAGTGGGGAACACTGAAGCTTTCTTT. This gives the protein CASSQVGNTEAFF. Drawing the rest from reference TRBV14 and TRBJ1-1, the complete variable domain is EAGVTQFPSHSVIEKGQTVTLRCDPISGHDNLYWYRRVMGKEIKFLLHFVKESKQDESGMPNNRFLAERTGGTYSTLKVQPAELEDSGVYFCASSQVGNTEAFFGQGTRLTVV.

The J gene is TRBJ2-7, the V gene TRBV6-5, with D perhaps TRBD1 (6 bases). Trimming removed 11 bases from V and 3 bases from J, with 20 bases in between. Germline V gene lookup returns CDR1 MNHEY and CDR2 SVGAGI. The CDR3 runs to 14 residues. As DNA, the CDR3 is TGTGCCTCCTGGCCCCGGGACAACGTCTACGAGCAGTACTTC. Translation: CASWPRDNVYEQYF.

The rearrangement uses TRBV6-5 and TRBJ1-1; D gene unclear. There are 15 residues in the CDR3. V lost 4 bases to trimming and J lost 0 bases, with 12 bases between them. The germline CDR1 and CDR2 sequences are MNHEY and SVGAGI. CDR3 nucleotides: TGTGCCAGCAGTTTCCGACAAGGGATGAACACTGAAGCTTTCTTT. This translates into CASSFRQGMNTEAFF.

The chain links TRBV19 to TRBJ2-7, with a weak D call TRBD2 (5 bases). This CDR3 has 15 residues. With 3 bases removed from V and 0 bases from J, the gap between germline ends came to 12 bases. CDR1 LNHDA and CDR2 SQIVND come from the germline V gene (reference sequence). CDR3 loop: CASSMASRSSYEQYF. CDR3 DNA: TGTGCCAGTAGTATGGCTAGCCGGAGCTCCTACGAGCAGTACTTC.

Notes on this clone: A read error may account for a junction end that differs from germline. The chain recombines TRBV12-5 with TRBJ2-1, with a possible D match to TRBD1 (6 bases). Germline assignment: CDR1 LGHNT and CDR2 FRNRAP. This CDR3 spans 13 amino acids. CDR3 DNA: TGTGCTAGTGGCCAAGCCTTGACAGGTACGTCGCTCTTC. Translated: CASGQALTGTSLF.

The rearrangement uses TRBV6-2 or TRBV6-3 and TRBJ2-1; TRBD2 agrees at 9 bases. The CDR3 is made up of 15 amino acids. Germline V gene lookup returns CDR1 MNHEY and CDR2 SVGEGT. The V segment lost 6 bases and the J segment 1 base; nucleotides outside the gene matches: 4. The CDR3 protein is CASSELAGSYNEQFF. The CDR3, as DNA: TGTGCCAGCAGCGAGCTAGCGGGGTCCTACAATGAGCAGTTCTTC.

This clone was found once. The rearrangement uses TRBV10-3 and TRBJ1-2; no clear D gene. The CDR3 sequence is 14 residues long. V lost 4 bases and J lost 8, with 17 bases in between. Germline CDR1 and CDR2: ENHRY and SYGVKD. The CDR3 nucleotides read TGTGCCATCAGTGGAGGGTCACAGTCGGAGGGCTACACCTTC. It is translated as CAISGGSQSEGYTF.

This chain links TRBV7-9 with TRBJ1-2; 9 nucleotides agree with TRBD1. The V gene's germline CDR1 is SEHNR and CDR2 FQNEAQ (reference sequence). The V gene end was trimmed by 7 bases and the J gene end by 6 bases; junction bases not matched to a gene: 6. The CDR3 consists of 13 residues. Here the CDR3 reads CASTQGTGNGYTF. Here the CDR3 DNA reads TGTGCCAGCACCCAGGGGACAGGGAATGGCTACACCTTC.

This clone was counted a few times. The gene calls are TRBV12-3 or TRBV12-4 and TRBJ1-2, with D uncertain. This CDR3 is 13 amino acids long. Deletions cut 3 bases from V and 7 bases from J, with 12 bases between. The CDR3 reads CASSFPGQSGYTF. The CDR3 coding sequence is TGTGCCAGCAGTTTTCCCGGGCAGAGTGGCTACACCTTC.

The V gene is TRBV6-5, the J gene TRBJ1-5; 7 nucleotides agree with TRBD1. Trimming took 7 bases from V and 6 from J; bases not matched to a gene: 9. Germline V gene data show CDR1 as MNHEY and CDR2 as SVGAGI. CDR3 length equals 14 residues. The CDR3 loop reads CASTKTGAGQPQHF. In nucleotides, the CDR3 is TGTGCCAGCACCAAAACAGGGGCGGGTCAGCCCCAGCATTTT.

The CDR3, as DNA: TGTGCCAGCAGTGACCCGGGGAGGGAGCAGTACTTC. Encoded protein: CASSDPGREQYF. The gene calls are TRBV12-3 or TRBV12-4 and TRBJ2-7; TRBD2 is a possible D gene (6 bases). The ends were cut back, 5 bases at V and 7 bases at J, with 12 bases in the middle. The CDR3 spans 12 residues.

V is TRBV3-1 (or the pseudogene TRBV3-2) and J is TRBJ2-1; D unclear. Trimming removed 2 bases from V and 3 bases from J, with 8 bases in between. The germline CDR1 and CDR2 sequences are LGHDT and YNNKEL (reference sequence). The CDR3 is 14 residues long. In DNA, the CDR3 is TGTGCCAGCAGCCAAACTGCCAGCTACAATGAGCAGTTCTTC. It yields the protein CASSQTASYNEQFF.

This chain uses TRBV29-1 with TRBJ2-1, with 7 nucleotides matching TRBD1. Looked up from germline, CDR1 is SQVTM and CDR2 is ANQGSEA. This CDR3 spans 12 amino acids. The J segment lost 10 bases and the V segment lost 3 bases, leaving 6 bases of the junction unmatched. CDR3 sequence reads: CSVEGRGTEQFF. CDR3 nucleotides: TGCAGCGTTGAGGGCAGGGGGACAGAGCAGTTCTTC.

The V and J genes are TRBV5-5 and TRBJ2-2; no definite D call. V lost 4 bases, J lost 5 bases, and 18 bases lay in between. Germline CDR1 SGHKS, CDR2 YYEKEE (reference sequence). The CDR3 covers 16 residues. In nucleotides, the CDR3 is TGTGCCAGCAGCCTACGCCTTGGGGTTTTAACCGGGGAGCTGTTTTTT. This translates into CASSLRLGVLTGELFF.

V is TRBV4-3 and J is TRBJ2-3; a possible D gene is TRBD2 (7 bases). Germline V lookup: CDR1 LGHNA, CDR2 YSLEER. V was cut by 0 bases and J by 3 bases, with 13 bases left in between. This CDR3 contains 16 residues. CDR3 DNA: TGCGCCAGCAGCCAAGATAGGGGGGGTACGACAGATACGCAGTATTTT. Residues: CASSQDRGGTTDTQYF.

The chain recombines TRBV3-1 (or the pseudogene TRBV3-2) with TRBJ2-1; D is uncertain. V was clipped by 4 bases and J by 0 bases, with 16 bases between them. CDR1 is LGHDT and CDR2 is YNNKEL in the germline V gene (reference sequence). The CDR3 sequence is 17 residues long. CDR3 bases: TGTGCCAGCAGCCTACACCCCCAGGCGGTCTCCTACAATGAGCAGTTCTTC. Protein: CASSLHPQAVSYNEQFF.

This clone has only a few counts. The chain uses TRBV5-5 and TRBJ2-7, with D uncertain. V gave up 0 bases and J gave up 2 bases, with 0 bases separating them. CDR3 length: 11 amino acids. Germline V gives CDR1 SGHKS, CDR2 YYEKEE (reference sequence). CDR3: CASSLAYEQYF. The CDR3 DNA reads as TGTGCCAGCAGCTTGGCCTACGAGCAGTACTTC.

CDR3 nucleotide sequence: TGTGCCAGCAGCTACACCCCCGATGCACAATGGGATACGCAGTATTTT. Translation gives CASSYTPDAQWDTQYF. The chain links TRBV27 to TRBJ2-3; D is ambiguous. Per the germline V gene, CDR1 is MNHEY and CDR2 is SMNVEV (reference sequence). V dropped 6 bases and J dropped 6 bases, with 22 bases sitting between them. The CDR3 consists of 16 residues.

In regard to this clone: Within the sample, other DNA sequences also encode this same CDR3. The rearrangement joins TRBV9 to TRBJ2-7, with 7 bases matching TRBD1. This CDR3 region has 15 residues. V gave up 0 bases and J gave up 1 base; unmatched junction bases: 4. In germline, CDR1 is SGDLS, CDR2 YYNGEE. CDR3 nucleotides: TGTGCCAGCAGCGTAGGGTGGACAGGATCCTACGAGCAGTACTTC. Its protein is CASSVGWTGSYEQYF.